This T cell receptor beta chain came from a study of cytomegalovirus exposure and HLA in healthy donors. Overall study context: The use of the same platform for the roughly 130 validation repertoires and the 550 to 850 first-cohort repertoires was reported by a later analysis.

Overall study findings and caveats: Most observed TCR sequences were rare, whereas some public TCRs were detected in many donors. The authors listed 150 or so TCR beta chains as cytomegalovirus-associated. Testing in vitro showed a few CMV-associated chains specific for CMV antigens.

This table comes from immunoSEQ multiplex PCR, and its TCRdb copy is limited to in-frame clones, with some not included. The sample has about 130,000 clones; roughly 90% are singletons. Note on this clone: The antigen remains unidentified. The same CDR3 is also encoded by other DNA sequences in this sample.

With 0 bases removed from V and 4 bases from J, the gap between germline ends came to 8 bases. This CDR3 is 14 amino acids long. The germline CDR1 and CDR2 sequences are SGHRS and YFSETQ. Material: PBMCs. The rearrangement uses TRBV5-1 and TRBJ2-1; possibly TRBD1 for D (6 bases). This sequence originates from a woman aged 18-29 years in good health and CMV-seronegative. The CDR3, as DNA: TGCGCCAGCAGCTTGGACACAGGGTACAATGAGCAGTTCTTC. Protein: CASSLDTGYNEQFF.